This entry lists 21 T cell receptor beta chains sequenced from one sample in a study of cytomegalovirus exposure and HLA in healthy donors. Clones were read by immunoSEQ multiplex PCR, and TCRdb kept only the in-frame ones, dropping some. The table records fewer than 85,000 clones, 90% to 97% of them present only once. Sequenced material: PBMCs. The receptors come from a woman between 18 and 29 years old in good health and CMV-seronegative.

This clone was seen a single time. The chain has TRBV18 and TRBJ2-1; TRBD2 aligns across 14 bases. The CDR3 has 17 residues. CDR1 KGHSH and CDR2 LQKENI come from the germline V gene. Losses at the gene ends were 4 bases for V and 5 bases for J; bases not matched to a gene: 7. CDR3 sequence (DNA): TGTGCCAGCTCACGACTAGCGGGAGGGCAATCGGACAATGAGCAGTTCTTC. Amino acids: CASSRLAGGQSDNEQFF.

This chain links TRBV6-6 with TRBJ2-1; TRBD2 is a possible D gene (5 bases). The CDR3 is made up of 13 amino acids. Looked up from germline, CDR1 is MNHNY and CDR2 is SVGAGI (reference sequence). Trimming left V 0 bases short and J 9 bases short, with 9 bases between. This CDR3 reads CASSYSTGVEQFF. DNA for the CDR3: TGTGCCAGCAGTTACTCGACCGGGGTTGAGCAGTTCTTC.

The rearrangement uses TRBV7-8 and TRBJ2-7; TRBD1 might be the D (6 bases). V was shortened by 1 base and J by 5 bases, with 18 bases between the two germline ends. Germline values: CDR1 SGHVS, CDR2 FQNEAQ. The CDR3 is made up of 16 amino acids. In DNA, the CDR3 is TGTGCCAGCAGCTTAGGCCCGCGACAGGATCCAGACGAGCAGTACTTC. Residues: CASSLGPRQDPDEQYF. Full variable domain (missing parts from reference TRBV7-8 and TRBJ2-7): GAGVSQSPRYKVAKRGQDVALRCDPISGHVSLFWYQQALGQGPEFLTYFQNEAQLDKSGLPSDRFFAERPEGSVSTLKIQRTQQEDSAVYLCASSLGPRQDPDEQYFGPGTRLTVT.

V is TRBV5-1 and J is TRBJ2-2; TRBD1 aligns across 9 bases. Trimming cost V 2 bases and J 5 bases; bases outside gene matches: 4. The CDR3 has 15 residues. Germline loops: CDR1 SGHRS, CDR2 YFSETQ. The chain's CDR3 is CASSFQTGGTGELFF. The DNA of the CDR3 is TGCGCCAGCAGCTTTCAGACAGGGGGAACCGGGGAGCTGTTTTTT.

The chain has TRBV20-1 and TRBJ2-5; D is unclear. The CDR3 is made up of 10 amino acids. V lost 8 bases and J lost 1, with 5 bases in between. The germline gives CDR1 DFQATT, CDR2 SNEGSKA (reference sequence). Here the CDR3 DNA reads TGCAGTTCAGTCCAAGAGACCCAGTACTTC. Protein product: CSSVQETQYF.

The chain uses TRBV7-6 and TRBJ2-1; maybe TRBD2 (5 bases). The germline V gene has CDR1 SGHVS and CDR2 FNYEAQ. The V and J ends lost 3 bases and 5 bases respectively, with 11 bases between them. The CDR3 is made up of 14 amino acids. The CDR3 protein is CASSLEVSHNEQFF. CDR3 DNA: TGTGCCAGCAGCTTGGAGGTATCGCACAATGAGCAGTTCTTC.

The chain links TRBV21-1 to TRBJ1-3. TRBV21-1 is designated a pseudogene. The CDR3 has 16 residues. For the CDR3, the DNA is TGTGCCAGCTCTACTAACGGCGGGGGGCTAAGAAACACCATATATTTT. The encoded protein is CASSTNGGGLRNTIYF.

CDR3 sequence reads: CASSEAWALTSRKEKLFF. The DNA of the CDR3 is TGTGCCAGCAGTGAAGCTTGGGCCCTGACATCTCGGAAAGAAAAACTGTTTTTT. This chain uses TRBV2 with TRBJ1-4, with D unclear. Trimming stripped 0 bases from V and 8 bases from J, with 22 bases between. CDR3 size: 18 residues. Per germline, CDR1 SNHLY and CDR2 FYNNEI. Full variable domain (missing parts from reference TRBV2 and TRBJ1-4): EPEVTQTPSHQVTQMGQEVILRCVPISNHLYFYWYRQILGQKVEFLVSFYNNEISEKSEIFDDQFSVERPDGSNFTLKIRSTKLEDSAMYFCASSEAWALTSRKEKLFFGSGTQLSVL.

The rearrangement joins TRBV7-6 to TRBJ2-3; perhaps TRBD2 as D (5 bases). Germline V CDR1 and CDR2: SGHVS, FNYEAQ. The length of the CDR3 is 15 residues. The V end was cut by 5 bases, the J end by 4 bases, with 16 bases between. In DNA, the CDR3 is TGTGCCAGCAGCGTCATGGCGACGGGATCAGATACGCAGTATTTT. Translation gives CASSVMATGSDTQYF.

The chain uses TRBV28 and TRBJ1-4; D perhaps matches TRBD1 (5 bases). The germline gives CDR1 MDHEN, CDR2 SYDVKM. The germline V and J ends were trimmed by 5 bases and 7 bases, with 11 bases remaining between them. The CDR3 runs to 13 residues. CDR3 DNA: TGTGCCAGCAGTGGAGGGGCCGGTGAAAAACTGTTTTTT. This translates into CASSGGAGEKLFF.

The rearrangement joins TRBV10-2 to TRBJ1-2; TRBD1 might be the D (5 bases). The CDR3 covers 12 residues. Germline V gene data show CDR1 as WSHSY and CDR2 as SAAADI. V lost 5 bases and J lost 8, with 12 bases in between. This CDR3 is CASSYPGRGYTF. For the CDR3, the DNA is TGCGCCAGCAGTTATCCAGGGAGGGGCTACACCTTC.

V gene TRBV6-1 combines with J gene TRBJ1-5; 7 nucleotides agree with TRBD1. The CDR3 loop spans 13 amino acids. Losses at the gene ends were 7 bases for V and 7 bases for J; bases not matched to a gene: 7. Germline V gene sequence: CDR1 MNHNS, CDR2 SASEGT. CDR3: CASTRGVGQPQHF. Here the CDR3 DNA reads TGTGCCAGCACCAGGGGGGTAGGGCAGCCCCAGCATTTT.

This chain uses TRBV16 with TRBJ2-3; 7 bases line up with TRBD1. The CDR3 runs 14 residues. CDR1 KGHSY and CDR2 FQNENV come from the germline V gene. V trimming: 2 bases; J trimming: 2 bases; junction bases outside the gene matches: 1. CDR3 residues: CASSQQGDTDTQYF. The CDR3 DNA reads TGTGCCAGCAGCCAACAGGGGGACACAGATACGCAGTATTTT.

The J gene is TRBJ2-3, the V gene TRBV4-1; tentatively, D is TRBD2 (5 bases). CDR3 length equals 15 residues. CDR1 and CDR2 (germline): MGHRA, YSYEKL. V lost 0 bases and J 1 base, leaving 8 bases between the germline ends. The CDR3 protein is CASSQEEAGTDTQYF. Here the CDR3 DNA reads TGCGCCAGCAGCCAAGAGGAGGCGGGCACAGATACGCAGTATTTT.

The chain carries TRBV9 and TRBJ2-7; D ambiguous. The CDR3 is 15 amino acids. Looked up from germline, CDR1 is SGDLS and CDR2 is YYNGEE. The germline V and J ends were trimmed by 0 bases and 4 bases, with 14 bases remaining between them. CDR3 protein: CASSVGYTYQYEQYF. In DNA form, the CDR3 reads TGTGCCAGCAGCGTAGGATACACGTACCAGTACGAGCAGTACTTC.

This clone was observed a single time. The rearrangement links TRBV5-1 to TRBJ2-7; 10 bases are a match to TRBD2. V trimming: 4 bases; J trimming: 5 bases; junction bases outside the gene matches: 9. The CDR3 runs 15 residues. Germline V gives CDR1 SGHRS, CDR2 YFSETQ. CDR3 bases: TGCGCCAGCAGCCTTTCCGGGACTAGCGCCCACGAGCAGTACTTC. Protein sequence: CASSLSGTSAHEQYF.

The rearrangement joins TRBV7-8 to TRBJ2-7, with 9 bases matching TRBD2. This CDR3 has 16 amino acids. The V gene end was trimmed by 3 bases and the J gene end by 5 bases; junction bases not matched to a gene: 11. CDR1 is SGHVS and CDR2 is FQNEAQ in the germline V gene. The CDR3 reads CASSFTSGSRRNEQYF. DNA for the CDR3: TGTGCCAGCAGCTTTACTAGCGGGTCCCGTCGGAACGAGCAGTACTTC.

The V and J genes are TRBV7-8 and TRBJ2-7; D may be TRBD1 (5 bases). Trimming took off 7 bases at V and 5 bases at J, with 18 bases between the two ends. This CDR3 spans 14 amino acids. Germline lookup yields CDR1 SGHVS and CDR2 FQNEAQ. Written as DNA, the CDR3 is TGTGCCAGCAACCCCAGGGATCTCATCCACGAGCAGTACTTC. Residues: CASNPRDLIHEQYF.

The V gene is TRBV9, the J gene TRBJ2-7; 8 bases are shared with TRBD2. The germline V gene has CDR1 SGDLS and CDR2 YYNGEE. This CDR3 has 14 amino acids. V dropped 4 bases and J dropped 0; count of bases not matched to a gene: 3. This CDR3 reads CASSLAGSSYEQYF. The CDR3 region has the DNA TGTGCCAGCAGCTTAGCGGGAAGCTCCTACGAGCAGTACTTC.

The chain joins TRBV19 to TRBJ1-1; 7 bases match TRBD1. The trim removed 3 bases at V and 6 bases at J, leaving 4 bases unmatched. The CDR3 length is 13 residues. Germline values: CDR1 LNHDA, CDR2 SQIVND (reference sequence). DNA of the CDR3: TGTGCCAGTAGTATCAGGGGGGCGGCTGAAGCTTTCTTT. Translation: CASSIRGAAEAFF.

The V gene is TRBV29-1, the J gene TRBJ2-7; 14 bases are shared with TRBD2. Germline values: CDR1 SQVTM, CDR2 ANQGSEA. The J segment lost 3 bases and the V segment lost 3 bases, leaving 4 bases of the junction unmatched. CDR3 size: 15 residues. The CDR3, as DNA: TGCAGCGTTGATGCCGGACTAGCGGGAGGCTACGAGCAGTACTTC. Protein: CSVDAGLAGGYEQYF.